The sequence of this T cell receptor beta chain was determined in a study of a mutant IDH1 vaccine in newly diagnosed glioma. Across the study: Radiotherapy alone preceded vaccination by 4-6 weeks; alternatively, vaccination started with temozolomide cycles. Week 35 brought visit V12, which was followed by visit V13 at week 47. Receipt of radiotherapy, temozolomide, or both preceded the study, and most received both. General study results and limits: Among top peripheral T cell clonotypes, changes seemed unrelated to pseudoprogression.

Some clones are missing from TCRdb's copy, which holds only in-frame ones; the method was immunoSEQ multiplex PCR. The repertoire consists of 75,000 to 95,000 clones, with 85% to 90% occurring once and the leading ten covering approximately 0.8%. The CDR3 is 14 amino acids. Germline values: CDR1 SQVTM, CDR2 ANQGSEA. With 6 bases clipped from V and 3 bases from J, the junction kept 7 bases outside the gene matches. As for time point: week 47, end of study. Each dose of the vaccine consisted of 300 ug of mutant IDH1 20-mer peptide, with topical imiquimod. Comments on this clone: What it binds is not known.

Material: PBMCs, obtained from a glioma patient whose treatment included an IDH1 peptide vaccine. The clonotype was recovered from a woman in her forties or fifties with glioma. The chain uses TRBV29-1 and TRBJ2-2; 7 bases match TRBD1. This CDR3 is CSVHWDRHTGELFF. CDR3 sequence (DNA): TGCAGCGTGCACTGGGACAGACACACCGGGGAGCTGTTTTTT.